This entry lists 14 T cell receptor beta chains sequenced from one sample in a study of cytomegalovirus exposure and HLA in healthy donors. It was with 60 Vbeta and 13 Jbeta primers that the PCR ran. The assay was immunoSEQ multiplex PCR, and TCRdb's table has in-frame clones only and misses some. This sample carries under 200,000 clones, approximately 80% of them seen once, and the ten largest clones take less than 15%. Sequencing was performed on PBMCs. These receptors originate from a woman in her fifties or sixties in good health and CMV-seronegative.

The rearrangement links TRBV9 to TRBJ2-7; 14 bases map to TRBD2. The CDR3 spans 15 residues. J gave up 6 bases and V 3 bases, and 5 bases lay outside the gene matches. Germline loops: CDR1 SGDLS, CDR2 YYNGEE. CDR3 region: CASSETSGRGREQYF. CDR3 bases: TGTGCCAGCAGCGAGACTAGCGGGAGGGGTCGCGAGCAGTACTTC.

This chain uses TRBV6-6 with TRBJ2-1; D is perhaps TRBD2 (7 bases). The CDR3 is 14 amino acids. CDR1 is MNHNY and CDR2 is SVGAGI in the germline V gene (reference sequence). Trimming took 9 bases from V and 6 from J, leaving 18 bases between them. CDR3 region: CASKRGGGLNEQFF. CDR3 DNA: TGTGCCAGTAAAAGGGGGGGAGGTCTCAATGAGCAGTTCTTC.

The chain employs TRBV2 and TRBJ2-1; TRBD2 agrees at 8 bases. The CDR3 is made up of 12 amino acids. Trimming cost V 7 bases and J 10 bases; bases outside gene matches: 6. In germline, CDR1 is SNHLY, CDR2 FYNNEI. CDR3 DNA: TGTGCCAGCACTACGACTAGCGTGGAGCAGTTCTTC. Encoded protein: CASTTTSVEQFF.

The V call is TRBV19, the J call TRBJ2-7, with TRBD1 identical over 9 bases. The germline CDR1 and CDR2 sequences are LNHDA and SQIVND (reference sequence). The junction had 3 bases not matched to a gene; V was cut back by 3 bases and J by 3 bases. There are 14 residues in the CDR3. CDR3 loop: CASSMGTGFYEQYF. CDR3 nucleotide sequence: TGTGCCAGTAGTATGGGGACAGGGTTCTACGAGCAGTACTTC.

V and J are TRBV28 and TRBJ2-7, with 8 positions matching TRBD2. Germline CDR1 and CDR2: MDHEN and SYDVKM. The V segment lost 7 bases and the J segment 3 bases; nucleotides outside the gene matches: 8. This CDR3 spans 14 amino acids. CDR3 DNA sequence: TGTGCCAGCACCTCGACTAGCGACCTCTACGAGCAGTACTTC. Protein product: CASTSTSDLYEQYF.

The chain has TRBV7-2 and TRBJ2-7; possibly TRBD2 for D (5 bases). In germline, CDR1 is SGHTA, CDR2 FQGNSA. The CDR3 is made up of 14 amino acids. V was clipped by 1 base and J by 3 bases, with 10 bases between them. CDR3 coding DNA: TGTGCCAGCAGCTTAGGGTTTAGCGACTACGAGCAGTACTTC. It codes for CASSLGFSDYEQYF.

V is TRBV7-2 and J is TRBJ2-5; TRBD2 agrees at 15 bases. The CDR3 is 17 residues long. The ends lost 5 bases at V and 5 bases at J; junction bases unmatched: 9. Germline CDR1 and CDR2: SGHTA and FQGNSA. CDR3 nucleotides: TGTGCCAGCAGCCTACGGACTAGCGGGGGGGCCCGGGAGACCCAGTACTTC. Its translation: CASSLRTSGGARETQYF.

CDR3 sequence: CASSYRGRSEPQHF. The CDR3 DNA follows: TGTGCCAGCAGCTACAGGGGGCGGTCGGAGCCCCAGCATTTT. The rearrangement joins TRBV2 to TRBJ1-5, with 9 bases that match TRBD1. With V trimmed by 6 bases and J by 8 bases, 8 bases remained unmatched. This CDR3 has 14 amino acids. Germline assignment: CDR1 SNHLY and CDR2 FYNNEI.

This chain's CDR3 is CASSVPASGANVLTF. For the CDR3, the DNA is TGTGCCAGCAGCGTCCCAGCGTCTGGGGCCAACGTCCTGACTTTC. This chain links TRBV9 with TRBJ2-6; D call uncertain. This CDR3 comprises 15 residues. CDR1 and CDR2 (germline): SGDLS, YYNGEE. V dropped 2 bases and J dropped 1 base, with 7 bases sitting between them.

This chain joins TRBV29-1 and TRBJ1-2; 7 bases map to TRBD1. Per germline, CDR1 SQVTM and CDR2 ANQGSEA. This CDR3 comprises 14 residues. Losses at the gene ends were 2 bases for V and 5 bases for J; bases not matched to a gene: 8. The DNA for the CDR3 is TGCAGCGTTGAACTCCGGGACAGCGAATATGGCTACACCTTC. Translation: CSVELRDSEYGYTF.

This clone occurred once. The chain uses TRBV28 and TRBJ2-5, with TRBD2 identical over 10 bases. Looked up from germline, CDR1 is MDHEN and CDR2 is SYDVKM. The CDR3 contains 18 residues. Trimming cost V 6 bases and J 0 bases; bases outside gene matches: 13. The CDR3 reads CASRPGGSGRVYQETQYF. The DNA of the CDR3 is TGTGCCAGCAGGCCCGGAGGGAGCGGGAGGGTCTACCAAGAGACCCAGTACTTC.

The CDR3 sequence is CSVEDLSRGSVGPASGNTIYF. Written as DNA, the CDR3 is TGCAGCGTTGAAGATCTCAGCAGGGGGAGTGTCGGGCCGGCCTCTGGAAACACCATATATTTT. The chain combines TRBV29-1 with TRBJ1-3; 7 nucleotides agree with TRBD1. Germline V gene lookup returns CDR1 SQVTM and CDR2 ANQGSEA. The CDR3 length is 21 residues. V lost 0 bases and J lost 0; bases outside the gene matches: 20.

This chain joins TRBV7-2 and TRBJ2-2; 8 bases fit TRBD2. The germline V gene has CDR1 SGHTA and CDR2 FQGNSA. This CDR3 contains 17 residues. After removal of 4 bases from V and 3 bases from J, the junction contained 10 bases not matched to a gene. Written as DNA, the CDR3 is TGTGCCAGCAGCTCGGTTAGGGGACTAGGGTACACCGGGGAGCTGTTTTTT. The encoded protein is CASSSVRGLGYTGELFF.

V and J are TRBV29-1 and TRBJ1-2, with D possibly being TRBD1 (5 bases). The CDR3 runs to 11 residues. V was trimmed by 6 bases and J by 8 bases, leaving 13 bases between them. The germline V gene encodes CDR1 SQVTM and CDR2 ANQGSEA. CDR3 sequence: CSVNQGYGYTF. CDR3 sequence (DNA): TGCAGCGTAAATCAGGGTTACGGCTACACCTTC.